This paragraph covers one T cell receptor beta chain sequence. The antigen is unknown. PCR used 60 Vbeta primers and 13 Jbeta primers. Here immunoSEQ multiplex PCR was the method, and the copy in TCRdb shows in-frame clones only, minus some. The sample shows about 170,000 clones, approximately 84% of them seen only once. This specimen comes from a study of cytomegalovirus exposure and HLA in healthy donors. Study-wide findings and caveats: Follow-up analysis later connected one missense variant in DCLRE1C with trimming of TCR beta V- and J-genes. According to reports, the classifier identified cytomegalovirus status with high specificity and sensitivity. Sequencing likely produced, as an artifact, a cluster of highly shared sequence variants.

Germline V gene sequence: CDR1 MNHNY, CDR2 SVGAGI (reference sequence). V was clipped by 6 bases and J by 6 bases; unmatched bases: 13. The CDR3 spans 16 residues. The TCR was taken from a woman between 50 and 59 years old in good health and CMV-seropositive. Sequenced: PBMCs. The rearrangement uses TRBV6-6 and TRBJ2-2; 7 positions agree with TRBD1. The CDR3 sequence: CASSIRQGGPSGELFF. The DNA of the CDR3 is TGTGCCAGCAGCATCCGACAGGGCGGACCCTCCGGGGAGCTGTTTTTT.